This T cell receptor beta chain comes out of a study of shared clonotypes between healthy human individuals. The protocol was immunoSEQ multiplex PCR, while the TCRdb copy is restricted to in-frame clones and leaves out a portion. In the table there are roughly 1 million clones, approximately 72% of which are singletons. Germline V CDR1 and CDR2: SEHNR, FQNEAQ (reference sequence). V was pared by 2 bases and J by 2 bases, with 10 bases between. The CDR3 spans 15 residues. This clone is a singleton in its sample. The receptor was derived from a young man in good health. Sequencing was performed on memory CD4+ T cells sorted from blood. Indicated subset: CD45RA-negative fraction. The chain employs TRBV7-9 and TRBJ2-1, with D uncertain. The CDR3 nucleotides read TGTGCCAGCAGCTTAAACGCCGGAGCCTACAATGAGCAGTTCTTC. Protein: CASSLNAGAYNEQFF.